The 29 T cell receptor beta chains below come from one sample, sequenced in a study of Graves' ophthalmopathy and Graves' hyperthyroidism. Scientists amplified the TCR beta CDR3 regions from RNA transcripts. Investigators did first-round RT-PCR with HTBI primers, then second-round multiplex PCR. TCRdb called the multiplex PCR reads again in MiXCR, with one record for every CDR3 protein. The data hold 150,000 or so distinct CDR3 sequences, with 30% to 45% observed a single time. The sequencing sample was made of peripheral blood. Receptors were obtained from a woman in her thirties or forties with Graves' ophthalmopathy.

Ten or more counts support this clonotype. The chain combines TRBV12-3 or TRBV12-4 with TRBJ2-6; D call uncertain. The CDR3 has 13 amino acids. The V end was cut by 6 bases, the J end by 1 base, with 4 bases between. The CDR3 nucleotides read TGTGCCAGCAGGGGGTCTGGGGCCAACGTCCTGACTTTC. Its translation is CASRGSGANVLTF.

This chain connects TRBV11-2 to TRBJ1-1; D remains unclear. This CDR3 has 15 residues. V lost 2 bases and J lost 0, with 10 bases in between. CDR1 is SGHAT, CDR2 FQNNGV, per germline. CDR3 region: CASSLQASMNTEAFF. CDR3 coding DNA: TGTGCCAGCAGCTTACAGGCGTCCATGAACACTGAAGCTTTCTTT.

The chain has TRBV28 and TRBJ2-5, with TRBD1 as a possible D gene (6 bases). V lost 5 bases and J 5 bases, leaving 15 bases between the germline ends. In germline, CDR1 is MDHEN, CDR2 SYDVKM. The CDR3 runs to 14 residues. Here the CDR3 DNA reads TGTGCCAGCAGTGGGCAGGGCAGGGGTGAGACCCAGTACTTC. It translates to CASSGQGRGETQYF.

This clonotype was counted many times. The gene calls are TRBV20-1 and TRBJ1-2, with 8 bases lining up with TRBD1. Unmatched junction bases numbered 12, after V lost 6 bases and J lost 12 bases. Germline CDR1 is DFQATT and CDR2 is SNEGSKA (reference sequence). The CDR3 runs 12 residues. CDR3 sequence (DNA): TGCAGTGCAAACCCAGGGGGCGGACTCCACACCTTC. It yields the protein CSANPGGGLHTF.

This clonotype was seen at least ten times. The V call is TRBV15, the J call TRBJ2-2, with D perhaps matching TRBD1 (5 bases). The CDR3 spans 17 residues. V lost 0 bases, J lost 0 bases, and 11 bases lay in between. CDR1 and CDR2 from the germline V gene are LNHNV and YYDKDF (reference sequence). This chain's CDR3 is CATSRDGATPNTGELFF. The CDR3 bases are TGTGCCACCAGCAGAGATGGGGCTACCCCGAACACCGGGGAGCTGTTTTTT.

CDR3 protein: CASSPLAGRETQYF. The CDR3 DNA is TGTGCCAGCAGTCCACTAGCGGGGAGAGAGACCCAGTACTTC. The chain is built from TRBV12-3 or TRBV12-4 and TRBJ2-5, with TRBD2 matching over 10 bases. The J segment lost 4 bases and the V segment lost 5 bases, leaving 4 bases of the junction unmatched. This CDR3 spans 14 amino acids.

The count of this clonotype is one. V is TRBV12-3 or TRBV12-4 and J is TRBJ1-2; maybe TRBD1 (5 bases). This CDR3 is 14 amino acids long. The V gene lost 2 bases and the J gene lost 6 bases, with 13 bases spanning the gap. The CDR3 sequence is CASSLIGDGDGYTF. The CDR3 nucleotides read TGTGCCAGCAGTTTAATCGGGGACGGCGATGGCTACACCTTC.

There are many counts of this clonotype. The chain carries TRBV4-3 and TRBJ1-5; D may be TRBD1 (5 bases). V gave up 4 bases and J gave up 4 bases, with 14 bases separating them. The CDR3 extends over 15 amino acids. The germline V gene encodes CDR1 LGHNA and CDR2 YSLEER. The DNA of the CDR3 is TGCGCCAGCAGCCCCTACCGGGGCCCTAATCAGCCCCAGCATTTT. Protein sequence: CASSPYRGPNQPQHF.

The chain links TRBV28 to TRBJ1-1; TRBD1 matches 8 bases. V dropped 11 bases and J dropped 4; count of bases not matched to a gene: 6. CDR3 length: 12 residues. The germline V gene encodes CDR1 MDHEN and CDR2 SYDVKM. CDR3 nucleotides: TGTGCCTCGACAGGGGATGGCACTGAAGCTTTCTTT. This gives the protein CASTGDGTEAFF.

The chain carries TRBV28 and TRBJ2-5; 8 nucleotides line up with TRBD1. Looked up from germline, CDR1 is MDHEN and CDR2 is SYDVKM. The J segment lost 2 bases and the V segment lost 6 bases, leaving 11 bases of the junction unmatched. CDR3 length equals 16 residues. The CDR3 region has the DNA TGTGCCAGCAGCCCGGGAGCAGGGGGCAGGCAAGAGACCCAGTACTTC. Its protein is CASSPGAGGRQETQYF.

The sample holds many counts of this clonotype. This chain joins TRBV29-1 and TRBJ2-7, with TRBD2 identical over 10 bases. Losses at the gene ends were 7 bases for V and 7 bases for J; bases not matched to a gene: 10. The CDR3 contains 13 residues. Germline assignment: CDR1 SQVTM and CDR2 ANQGSEA. CDR3 region: CSGFLAGAGEQYF. CDR3 nucleotide sequence: TGCAGCGGCTTCCTAGCGGGAGCTGGTGAGCAGTACTTC.

The count of this clonotype is one. Because the CDR3 is missing its conserved closing phenylalanine or tryptophan, this is likely a read error. The chain joins TRBV6-1 to TRBJ1-2, with D uncertain. The germline V and J ends were trimmed by 6 bases and 2 bases, with 10 bases remaining between them. Germline V lookup: CDR1 MNHNS, CDR2 SASEGT. The CDR3 contains 13 residues. The DNA for the CDR3 is TGTGCCAGCAGCCATGGACGAAACTATGGCTACACCTCC. Its translation is CASSHGRNYGYTS.

This clonotype was observed at least ten times. This chain joins TRBV6-1 and TRBJ2-1; D may correspond to TRBD1 or TRBD2 (5 bases each). V was trimmed by 6 bases and J by 8 bases, leaving 8 bases between them. CDR3 size: 11 residues. From germline, CDR1 is MNHNS and CDR2 SASEGT. The CDR3 sequence: CASSQGDEQFF. CDR3 sequence (DNA): TGTGCCAGCAGCCAGGGAGATGAGCAGTTCTTC.

The chain carries TRBV6-1 and TRBJ1-2, with TRBD1 matching 12 bases. Germline V gene data show CDR1 as MNHNS and CDR2 as SASEGT. After removal of 7 bases from V and 9 bases from J, the junction contained 12 bases not matched to a gene. This CDR3 has 15 residues. CDR3 nucleotide sequence: TGTGCCAGCACCGAGCCCGGGACAGGGGGCTTAAGCTACACCTTC. It encodes CASTEPGTGGLSYTF.

The J gene is TRBJ1-1, the V gene TRBV29-1, with TRBD1 matching 8 bases. There are 13 residues in the CDR3. V dropped 5 bases and J dropped 1; count of bases not matched to a gene: 3. CDR1 SQVTM and CDR2 ANQGSEA come from the germline V gene. CDR3 protein: CSVQQGGNTEAFF. The CDR3 DNA follows: TGCAGCGTTCAACAGGGGGGGAACACTGAAGCTTTCTTT.

The V gene is TRBV11-2, the J gene TRBJ1-5; D is undetermined. Trimming took 0 bases from V and 4 from J, leaving 10 bases between them. Germline V lookup: CDR1 SGHAT, CDR2 FQNNGV. The CDR3 runs 15 residues. CDR3 in amino acids: CASSLDPGRNQPQHF. In DNA, the CDR3 is TGTGCCAGCAGCTTAGATCCAGGTCGGAATCAGCCCCAGCATTTT.

This clonotype came up many times. The chain recombines TRBV4-2 with TRBJ2-7; the D gene is possibly TRBD2 (5 bases). The length of the CDR3 is 15 residues. Germline V CDR1 and CDR2: LGHNA, YNFKEQ. The germline V and J ends were trimmed by 2 bases and 0 bases, with 11 bases remaining between them. Here the CDR3 reads CASSQTAVGSYEQYF. The DNA for the CDR3 is TGTGCCAGCAGCCAAACAGCGGTGGGCTCCTACGAGCAGTACTTC.

This clonotype was detected ten times or more. J is TRBJ1-2 and V is TRBV28; a weak D match, TRBD1 (6 bases). Germline loops: CDR1 MDHEN, CDR2 SYDVKM. The CDR3 is made up of 13 amino acids. The V end was cut by 6 bases, the J end by 8 bases, with 16 bases between. DNA of the CDR3: TGTGCCAGCAGAGTACAGGGAGTGGAAGGCTACACCTTC. Amino acid sequence: CASRVQGVEGYTF.

This chain links TRBV20-1 with TRBJ2-5; the D gene could be TRBD1 or TRBD2 (5 bases each). CDR3 length: 15 residues. The V end lost 2 bases, the J end lost 1 base, and 14 bases lay between the germline ends. Per germline, CDR1 DFQATT and CDR2 SNEGSKA (reference sequence). The CDR3 region has the DNA TGCAGTGCTAGACGAGGGGACCCCCCCCAAGAGACCCAGTACTTC. It yields the protein CSARRGDPPQETQYF.

In this sample, this clonotype turned up many times. The chain carries TRBV12-3 or TRBV12-4 and TRBJ1-5, with D maybe TRBD1 (5 bases). Between the trimmed V and J ends, which lost 2 bases and 0 bases, there was a span of 11 bases. The CDR3 totals 16 residues. The CDR3 loop reads CASSLSGGYSNQPQHF. DNA for the CDR3: TGTGCCAGCAGTTTAAGTGGGGGGTATAGCAATCAGCCCCAGCATTTT.

V is TRBV20-1 and J is TRBJ1-2, with D hard to call. V was clipped by 6 bases and J by 2 bases, with 7 bases between them. Germline V lookup: CDR1 DFQATT, CDR2 SNEGSKA (reference sequence). This CDR3 is 11 amino acids long. The CDR3 DNA sequence: TGCAGTGCGCCAAGAAACTATGGCTACACCTTC. This translates into CSAPRNYGYTF.

Many counts were recorded for this clonotype. The chain joins TRBV29-1 to TRBJ1-2; D is possibly TRBD1 (5 bases). The CDR3 has 12 residues. Trimming removed 3 bases at V and 6 bases at J, with 11 bases between. The germline CDR1 and CDR2 sequences are SQVTM and ANQGSEA. CDR3 DNA: TGCAGCGTTGACGTCAGGGCCGATGGCTACACCTTC. Translated: CSVDVRADGYTF.

J is TRBJ2-7 and V is TRBV12-3 or TRBV12-4; weak D call: TRBD1 (6 bases). The CDR3 runs 14 residues. Trimming pared 6 bases from V and 2 bases from J, leaving 14 bases between. The CDR3 loop is CASSPRTEAYEQYF. The CDR3, as DNA: TGTGCCAGCAGCCCTAGGACAGAAGCCTACGAGCAGTACTTC.

The chain carries TRBV5-1 and TRBJ1-1; 8 bases align to TRBD1. There are 18 residues in the CDR3. Germline-derived CDR1 and CDR2 are SGHRS and YFSETQ. V was pared by 6 bases and J by 1 base, with 17 bases of the junction left unmatched. CDR3 protein: CASIPGQASTPPNTEAFF. Here the CDR3 DNA reads TGCGCCAGCATCCCGGGACAGGCGTCAACGCCCCCGAACACTGAAGCTTTCTTT.

V usage is TRBV24-1 and J usage is TRBJ1-1; possible D gene TRBD1, 5 bases. CDR1 KGHDR and CDR2 SFDVKD come from the germline V gene. The CDR3 totals 15 residues. Trimming stripped 6 bases from V and 10 bases from J, with 23 bases between. The chain's CDR3 is CATSRTRLFVHVAFF. CDR3 DNA sequence: TGTGCCACCAGTCGGACACGGCTATTCGTTCACGTAGCTTTCTTT.

The table lists this clonotype with a few counts. The chain has TRBV12-3 or TRBV12-4 and TRBJ1-2, with a weak D call TRBD1 (5 bases). The V gene lost 5 bases and the J gene lost 6 bases, with 13 bases spanning the gap. The CDR3 is made up of 13 amino acids. CDR3 residues: CASSPWGGNGYTF. The CDR3 DNA reads TGTGCCAGCAGTCCGTGGGGGGGGAATGGCTACACCTTC.

This clonotype was seen many times. The chain uses TRBV6-5 and TRBJ2-5, with D maybe TRBD1 (6 bases). This CDR3 is built from 15 residues. Trimming pared 3 bases from V and 3 bases from J, leaving 14 bases between. Looked up from germline, CDR1 is MNHEY and CDR2 is SVGAGI. CDR3 in amino acids: CASSYQGHTEETQYF. The CDR3 region has the DNA TGTGCCAGCAGTTATCAGGGACATACGGAAGAGACCCAGTACTTC.

The V gene is TRBV27, the J gene TRBJ1-1, with D perhaps matching TRBD1 (5 bases). There are 14 residues in the CDR3. Trimming took 5 bases from V and 1 from J, leaving 11 bases between them. Germline V gene sequence: CDR1 MNHEY, CDR2 SMNVEV (reference sequence). In nucleotides, the CDR3 is TGTGCCAGCAGTCCCGGGGGATCGAACACTGAAGCTTTCTTT. It encodes CASSPGGSNTEAFF.

This clonotype appeared once. V gene TRBV19 combines with J gene TRBJ2-4, with D perhaps TRBD1 (6 bases). V lost 4 bases, J lost 9 bases, and 16 bases lay in between. The CDR3 loop spans 14 amino acids. CDR1 is LNHDA and CDR2 is SQIVND in the germline V gene (reference sequence). The CDR3 loop is CASSTEGEVGIQYF. For the CDR3, the DNA is TGTGCCAGTAGTACAGAGGGGGAAGTGGGCATTCAGTACTTC.